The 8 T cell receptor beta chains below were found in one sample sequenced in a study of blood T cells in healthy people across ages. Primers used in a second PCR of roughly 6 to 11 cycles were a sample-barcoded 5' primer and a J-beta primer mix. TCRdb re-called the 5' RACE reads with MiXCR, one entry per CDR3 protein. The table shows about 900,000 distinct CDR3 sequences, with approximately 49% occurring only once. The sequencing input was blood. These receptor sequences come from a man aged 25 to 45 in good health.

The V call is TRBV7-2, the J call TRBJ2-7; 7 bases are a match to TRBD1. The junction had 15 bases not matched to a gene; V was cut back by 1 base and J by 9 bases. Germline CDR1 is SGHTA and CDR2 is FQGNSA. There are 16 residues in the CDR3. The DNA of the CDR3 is TGTGCCAGCAGCTTAGGTCCTGACAGGGTTTCGAATGGGCAGTACTTC. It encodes CASSLGPDRVSNGQYF.

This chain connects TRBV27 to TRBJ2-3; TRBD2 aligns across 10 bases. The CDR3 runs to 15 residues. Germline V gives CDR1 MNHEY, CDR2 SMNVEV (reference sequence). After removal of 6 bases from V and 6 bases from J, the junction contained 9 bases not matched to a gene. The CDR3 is CASRRTSGVLDTQYF. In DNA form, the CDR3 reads TGTGCCAGCAGACGGACTAGCGGTGTTCTTGATACGCAGTATTTT.

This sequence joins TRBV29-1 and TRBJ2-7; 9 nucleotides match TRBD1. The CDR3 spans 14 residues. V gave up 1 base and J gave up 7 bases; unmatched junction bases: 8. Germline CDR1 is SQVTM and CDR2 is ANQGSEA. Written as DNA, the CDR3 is TGCAGCGTTGAAGGCGCGGACAGGGGAACGGAGCAGTACTTC. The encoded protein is CSVEGADRGTEQYF.

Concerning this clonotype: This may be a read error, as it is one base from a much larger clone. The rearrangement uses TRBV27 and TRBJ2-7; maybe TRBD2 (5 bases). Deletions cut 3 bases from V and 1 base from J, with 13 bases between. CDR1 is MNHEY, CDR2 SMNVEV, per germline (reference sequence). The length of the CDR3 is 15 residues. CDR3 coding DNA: TGTGCCAGCAGTTTGGACTTTGGATTTTCCTACGAGCAGTACTTC. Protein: CASSLDFGFSYEQYF.

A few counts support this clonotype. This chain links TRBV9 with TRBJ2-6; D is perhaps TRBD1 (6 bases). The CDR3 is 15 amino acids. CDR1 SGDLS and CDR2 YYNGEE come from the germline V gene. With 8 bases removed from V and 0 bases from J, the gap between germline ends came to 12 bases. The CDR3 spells CASRGGLSGANVLTF. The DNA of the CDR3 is TGTGCCAGTAGAGGGGGTCTCTCTGGGGCCAACGTCCTGACTTTC.

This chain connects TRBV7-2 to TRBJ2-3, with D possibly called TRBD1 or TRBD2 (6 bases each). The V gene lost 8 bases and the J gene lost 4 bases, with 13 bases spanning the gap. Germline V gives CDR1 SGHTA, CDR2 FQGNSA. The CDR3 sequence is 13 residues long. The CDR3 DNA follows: TGTGCCAGCCTCTTGAGGGGGGCAGATACGCAGTATTTT. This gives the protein CASLLRGADTQYF.

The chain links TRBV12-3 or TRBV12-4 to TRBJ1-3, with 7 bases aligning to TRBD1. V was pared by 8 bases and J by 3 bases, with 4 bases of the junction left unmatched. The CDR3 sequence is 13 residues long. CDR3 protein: CASPGGLGNTIYF. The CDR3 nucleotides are TGTGCCAGCCCAGGGGGTCTTGGAAACACCATATATTTT.

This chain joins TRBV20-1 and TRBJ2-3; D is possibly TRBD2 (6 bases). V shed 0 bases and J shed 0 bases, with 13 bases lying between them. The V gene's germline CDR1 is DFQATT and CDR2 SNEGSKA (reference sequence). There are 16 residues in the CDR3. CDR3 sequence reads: CSARDRSGSSTDTQYF. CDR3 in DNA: TGCAGTGCTAGAGATCGGAGCGGGTCTAGCACAGATACGCAGTATTTT.